The 8 T cell receptor beta chains given below trace back to one sample, sequenced in a study of T-cell reconstitution after alpha-beta-depleted transplantation in children. Unique molecular identifiers were incorporated into the prepared TCRbeta library. TCRdb re-derived calls from the PCR reads in MiXCR, one entry per CDR3 protein. The sample consists of some 240,000 distinct CDR3 sequences, approximately 9.7% of them appearing once. Specimen: PBMCs from the stem cell graft donor, collected from the stem cell graft. These receptors were obtained from a human donor who donated a stem cell graft to a child with SCID.

Many counts were recorded for this clonotype. The chain combines TRBV12-3 or TRBV12-4 with TRBJ2-2; D is ambiguous. The CDR3 extends over 13 amino acids. V lost 6 bases and J 5 bases, leaving 10 bases between the germline ends. For the CDR3, the DNA is TGTGCCAGCAGCCAGAAACGAACCGGGGAGCTGTTTTTT. Amino acids: CASSQKRTGELFF.

There are many counts of this clonotype. For the CDR3, the DNA is TGCGCCAGCAGCTATCAACAGGGGAAGGATGACTACACCTTC. Protein: CASSYQQGKDDYTF. The chain recombines TRBV5-1 with TRBJ1-2, with TRBD1 matching 7 bases. V lost 3 bases, J lost 10 bases, and 12 bases stayed unmatched. This CDR3 spans 14 amino acids. The germline gives CDR1 SGHRS, CDR2 YFSETQ.

In its sample, this clonotype was seen many times. V and J are TRBV25-1 and TRBJ1-1; tentatively, D is TRBD1 (5 bases). Germline V gene lookup returns CDR1 MGHDK and CDR2 SYGVNS. The CDR3 runs to 15 residues. Between the trimmed V and J ends, which lost 1 base and 4 bases, there was a span of 13 bases. This CDR3 is CASSESGRVGTEAFF. The CDR3 DNA reads TGTGCCAGCAGTGAATCAGGCAGGGTGGGCACTGAAGCTTTCTTT. The full variable domain, rest sourced from reference TRBV25-1 and TRBJ1-1, is EADIYQTPRYLVIGTGKKITLECSQTMGHDKMYWYQQDPGMELHLIHYSYGVNSTEKGDLSSESTVSRIRTEHFPLTLESARPSHTSQYLCASSESGRVGTEAFFGQGTRLTVV.

At least ten counts were recorded for this clonotype. The rearrangement uses TRBV3-1 and TRBJ1-3; D gene ambiguous. The length of the CDR3 is 14 residues. V lost 5 bases to trimming and J lost 2 bases, with 10 bases between them. Germline V gene lookup returns CDR1 LGHDT and CDR2 YNNKEL (reference sequence). The CDR3 spells CASSVGSPGNTIYF. In nucleotides, the CDR3 is TGTGCCAGCAGCGTAGGGTCTCCTGGAAACACCATATATTTT. Using reference TRBV3-1 and TRBJ1-3 for the parts outside the CDR3, the full variable domain is DTAVSQTPKYLVTQMGNDKSIKCEQNLGHDTMYWYKQDSKKFLKIMFSYNNKELIINETVPNRFSPKSPDKAHLNLHINSLELGDSAVYFCASSVGSPGNTIYFGEGSWLTVV.

The table lists this clonotype with a few counts. The chain uses TRBV7-2 and TRBJ2-7, with 8 bases identical to TRBD1. The CDR3 length is 15 residues. Germline-derived CDR1 and CDR2 are SGHTA and FQGNSA. After removal of 0 bases from V and 3 bases from J, the junction contained 4 bases not matched to a gene. This CDR3 is CASSLAGTGGYEQYF. The CDR3 DNA sequence: TGTGCCAGCAGCTTAGCCGGGACAGGTGGCTACGAGCAGTACTTC.

This clonotype was recorded at least ten times. V and J are TRBV11-1 and TRBJ2-5; no definite D call. In germline, CDR1 is SGHAT, CDR2 FQDESV (reference sequence). The length of the CDR3 is 11 residues. V was shortened by 3 bases and J by 7 bases, with 6 bases between the two germline ends. This CDR3 is CASSFSATQYF. CDR3 in DNA: TGTGCCAGCAGCTTCAGTGCGACCCAGTACTTC. Supplemented by reference TRBV11-1 and TRBJ2-5, the full variable domain reads EAEVAQSPRYKITEKSQAVAFWCDPISGHATLYWYRQILGQGPELLVQFQDESVVDDSQLPKDRFSAERLKGVDSTLKIQPAELGDSAMYLCASSFSATQYFGPGTRLLVL.

This clonotype came up many times. The V call is TRBV5-5, the J call TRBJ2-2; 7 bases fit TRBD1. J gave up 1 base and V 4 bases, and 7 bases lay outside the gene matches. The CDR3 runs 16 residues. Germline CDR1 reads SGHKS; CDR2 reads YYEKEE (reference sequence). The CDR3 reads CASSQRRGQNTGELFF. In DNA form, the CDR3 reads TGTGCCAGCAGCCAGCGAAGGGGGCAGAACACCGGGGAGCTGTTTTTT.

This clonotype was counted ten times or more. In DNA form, the CDR3 reads TGTGCCAGCTCACCACGTTACGGGGGCAGCTCCTACAATGAGCAGTTCTTC. As protein: CASSPRYGGSSYNEQFF. The chain uses TRBV18 and TRBJ2-1; possibly TRBD1 or TRBD2 for D (6 bases each). CDR3 length: 17 residues. Trimming left V 1 base short and J 0 bases short, with 13 bases between. From germline, CDR1 is KGHSH and CDR2 LQKENI.